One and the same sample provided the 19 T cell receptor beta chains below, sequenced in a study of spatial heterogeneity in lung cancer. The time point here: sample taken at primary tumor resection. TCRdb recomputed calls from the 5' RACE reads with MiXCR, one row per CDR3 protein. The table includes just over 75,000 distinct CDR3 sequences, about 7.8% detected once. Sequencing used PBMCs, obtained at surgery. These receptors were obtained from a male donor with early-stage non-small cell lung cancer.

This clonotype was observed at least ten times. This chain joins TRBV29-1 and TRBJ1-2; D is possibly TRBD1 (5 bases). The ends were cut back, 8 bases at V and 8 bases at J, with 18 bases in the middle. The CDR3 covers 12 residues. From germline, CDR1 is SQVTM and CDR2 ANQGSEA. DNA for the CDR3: TGCAGCACGGACATATCCGGCGGGGGCTACACCTTC. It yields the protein CSTDISGGGYTF. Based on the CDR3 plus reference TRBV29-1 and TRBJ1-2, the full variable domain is SAVISQKPSRDICQRGTSLTIQCQVDSQVTMMFWYRQQPGQSLTLIATANQGSEATYESGFVIDKFPISRPNLTFSTLTVSNMSPEDSSIYLCSTDISGGGYTFGSGTRLTVV.

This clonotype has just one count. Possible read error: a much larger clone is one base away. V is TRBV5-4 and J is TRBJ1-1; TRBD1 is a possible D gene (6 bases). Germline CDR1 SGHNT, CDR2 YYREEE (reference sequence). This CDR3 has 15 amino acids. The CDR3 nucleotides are TGTGCCAGCAGCGGGGGGCCTGTGGACGGACTCGGAGCTCTCTTT. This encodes CASSGGPVDGLGALF.

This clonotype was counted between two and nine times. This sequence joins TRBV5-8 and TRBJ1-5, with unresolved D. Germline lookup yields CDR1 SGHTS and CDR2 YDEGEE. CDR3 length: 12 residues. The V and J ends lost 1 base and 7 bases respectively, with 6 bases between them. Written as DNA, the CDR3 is TGTGCCAGCAGCTTGAAAGGACAGCCCCAGCATTTT. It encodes CASSLKGQPQHF.

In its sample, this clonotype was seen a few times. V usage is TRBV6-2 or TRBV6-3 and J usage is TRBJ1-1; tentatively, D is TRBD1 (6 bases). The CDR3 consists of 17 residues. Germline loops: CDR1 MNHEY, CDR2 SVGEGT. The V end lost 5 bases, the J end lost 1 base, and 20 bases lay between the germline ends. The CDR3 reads CASSIMRDITQNTEAFF. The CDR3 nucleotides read TGTGCCAGCAGTATTATGCGGGACATTACTCAGAACACTGAAGCTTTCTTT.

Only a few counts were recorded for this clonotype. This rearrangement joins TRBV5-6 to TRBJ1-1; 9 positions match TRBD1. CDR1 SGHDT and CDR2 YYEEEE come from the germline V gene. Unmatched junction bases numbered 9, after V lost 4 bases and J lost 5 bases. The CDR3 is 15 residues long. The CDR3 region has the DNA TGTGCCAGCAGCGAAGCCGGGACAGGGTATACTGAAGCTTTCTTT. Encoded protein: CASSEAGTGYTEAFF.

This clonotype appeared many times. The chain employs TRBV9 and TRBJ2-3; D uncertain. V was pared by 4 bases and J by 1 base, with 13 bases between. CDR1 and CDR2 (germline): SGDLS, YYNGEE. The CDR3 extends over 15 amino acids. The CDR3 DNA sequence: TGTGCCAGCAGCCCTAGGAAGCGCGGCACAGATACGCAGTATTTT. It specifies CASSPRKRGTDTQYF. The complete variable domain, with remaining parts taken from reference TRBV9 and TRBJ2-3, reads DSGVTQTPKHLITATGQRVTLRCSPRSGDLSVYWYQQSLDQGLQFLIQYYNGEERAKGNILERFSAQQFPDLHSELNLSSLELGDSALYFCASSPRKRGTDTQYFGPGTRLTVL.

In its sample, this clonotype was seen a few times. DNA for the CDR3: TGCGCCAGCAGCTTGTTCGGAGACAGGGTGGGGACCTACGAGCAGTACTTC. It yields the protein CASSLFGDRVGTYEQYF. The chain joins TRBV5-1 to TRBJ2-7; 7 bases map to TRBD1. Per the germline V gene, CDR1 is SGHRS and CDR2 is YFSETQ. Trimming took 1 base from V and 2 from J; bases not matched to a gene: 12. The CDR3 extends over 17 amino acids.

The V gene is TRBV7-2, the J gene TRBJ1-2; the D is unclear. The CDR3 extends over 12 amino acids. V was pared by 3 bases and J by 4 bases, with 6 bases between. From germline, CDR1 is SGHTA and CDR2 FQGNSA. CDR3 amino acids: CASSFNSYGYTF. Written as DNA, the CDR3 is TGTGCCAGCAGCTTCAACAGCTATGGCTACACCTTC.

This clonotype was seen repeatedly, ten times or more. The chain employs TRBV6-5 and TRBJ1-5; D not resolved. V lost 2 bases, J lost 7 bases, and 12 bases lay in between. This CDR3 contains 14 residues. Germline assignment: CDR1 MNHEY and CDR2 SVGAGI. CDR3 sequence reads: CASSYRKGGQPQHF. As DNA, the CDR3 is TGTGCCAGCAGTTACAGAAAGGGAGGCCAGCCCCAGCATTTT.

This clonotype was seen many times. Here the CDR3 DNA reads TGCAGTGCTAGAGGGGAAGGGAACTATGGCTACACCTTC. It encodes CSARGEGNYGYTF. The chain is built from TRBV20-1 and TRBJ1-2; D gene unclear. Germline V gene lookup returns CDR1 DFQATT and CDR2 SNEGSKA (reference sequence). This CDR3 region has 13 residues. V lost 1 base, J lost 2 bases, and 8 bases lay in between.

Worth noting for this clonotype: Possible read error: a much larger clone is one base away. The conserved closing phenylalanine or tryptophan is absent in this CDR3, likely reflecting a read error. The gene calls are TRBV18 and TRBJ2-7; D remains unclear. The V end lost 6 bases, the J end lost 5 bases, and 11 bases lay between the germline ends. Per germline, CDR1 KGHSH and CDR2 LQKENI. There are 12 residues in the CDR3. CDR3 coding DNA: TGTGCCAGCTCCCCTACCTGGGACGAGCAGTACCTC. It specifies CASSPTWDEQYL.

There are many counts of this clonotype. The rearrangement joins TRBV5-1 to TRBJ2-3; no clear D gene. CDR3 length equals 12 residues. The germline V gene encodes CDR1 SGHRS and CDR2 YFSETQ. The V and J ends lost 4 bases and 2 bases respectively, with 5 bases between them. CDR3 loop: CASSANTDTQYF. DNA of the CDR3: TGCGCCAGCAGCGCTAACACAGATACGCAGTATTTT.

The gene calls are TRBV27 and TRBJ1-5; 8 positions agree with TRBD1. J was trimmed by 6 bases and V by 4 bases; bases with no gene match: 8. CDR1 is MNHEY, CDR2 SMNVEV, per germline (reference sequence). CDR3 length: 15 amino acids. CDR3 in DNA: TGTGCCAGCAGTTCCCGGACAGGGTCTAGTCAGCCCCAGCATTTT. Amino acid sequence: CASSSRTGSSQPQHF.

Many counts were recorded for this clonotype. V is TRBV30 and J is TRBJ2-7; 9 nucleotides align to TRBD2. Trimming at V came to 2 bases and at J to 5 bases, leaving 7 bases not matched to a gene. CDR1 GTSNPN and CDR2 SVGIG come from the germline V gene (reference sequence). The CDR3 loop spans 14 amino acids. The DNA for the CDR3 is TGTGCCTGGAGTTGGCGGGAGGGCGGCGACGAGCAGTACTTC. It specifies CAWSWREGGDEQYF.

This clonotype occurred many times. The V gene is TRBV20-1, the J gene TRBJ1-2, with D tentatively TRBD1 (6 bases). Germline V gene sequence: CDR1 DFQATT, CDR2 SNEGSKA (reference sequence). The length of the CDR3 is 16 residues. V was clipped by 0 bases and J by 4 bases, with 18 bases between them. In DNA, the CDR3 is TGCAGTGCTAGAGATCTCTCCAGGGGCATCGGCTATGGCTACACCTTC. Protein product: CSARDLSRGIGYGYTF.

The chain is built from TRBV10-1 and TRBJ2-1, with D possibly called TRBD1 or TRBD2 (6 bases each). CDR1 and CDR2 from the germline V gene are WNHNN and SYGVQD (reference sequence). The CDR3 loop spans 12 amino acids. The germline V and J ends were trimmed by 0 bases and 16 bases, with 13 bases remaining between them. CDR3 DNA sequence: TGCGCCAGCAGTGAGTCCGGGGGCTTTCTATTCTTC. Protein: CASSESGGFLFF.

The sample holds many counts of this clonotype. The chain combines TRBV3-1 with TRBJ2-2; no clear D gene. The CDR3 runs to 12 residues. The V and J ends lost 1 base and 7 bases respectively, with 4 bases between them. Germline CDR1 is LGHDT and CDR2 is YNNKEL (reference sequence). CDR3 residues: CASSQAYGELFF. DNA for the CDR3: TGTGCCAGCAGCCAAGCTTACGGGGAGCTGTTTTTT.

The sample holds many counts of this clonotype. CDR3 sequence (DNA): TGTGCCAGCAGCTCCACGGGTGAGCAGTTCTTC. Translation: CASSSTGEQFF. The V and J genes are TRBV7-6 and TRBJ2-1; D remains unclear. This CDR3 contains 11 residues. Per germline, CDR1 SGHVS and CDR2 FNYEAQ. The ends were cut back, 4 bases at V and 9 bases at J, with 7 bases in the middle.

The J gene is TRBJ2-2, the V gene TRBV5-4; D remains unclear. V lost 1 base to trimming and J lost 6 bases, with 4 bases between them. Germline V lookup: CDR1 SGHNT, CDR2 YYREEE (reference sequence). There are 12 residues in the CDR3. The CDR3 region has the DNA TGTGCCAGCAGCTTGTTTTCCGGGGAGCTGTTTTTT. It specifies CASSLFSGELFF.